This T cell receptor beta chain was obtained from a study of tumor-infiltrating lymphocytes in primary liver carcinoma. General study points: Among the pair types, tumor region pairs showed more overlap than tumor-adjacent and tumor-blood pairs.

The investigators made TCR beta cDNA from around 530 ng total RNA, using a constant-region primer. It was through three nested multiplex PCR rounds of slightly modified ARM-PCR that TCR beta libraries arose. Forward primers for TRBV1-TRBV30 and a C-beta reverse primer served the first two PCR rounds, at 10 cycles each. One entry per CDR3 protein results from TCRdb running MiXCR on the multiplex PCR reads. The table has tens of thousands of distinct CDR3 sequences, around three quarters seen once; the top ten hold 35% to 50%. Germline V gene sequence: CDR1 ENHRY, CDR2 SYGVKD. The V and J ends lost 11 bases and 2 bases respectively, with 15 bases between them. The CDR3 contains 13 residues. RNA and DNA were co-extracted from 20-30 mg of unsorted bulk tissue. This clonotype was found many times. Its specificity is not known. Being one base from a much bigger clone, this may be a read error.

Specimen: liver tumor tissue from sampling region 3. Regarding subset: tumor region T3, left-lateral pole. This clonotype was obtained from a man in his forties with primary liver carcinoma and hepatitis B virus infection. The chain employs TRBV10-3 and TRBJ1-2; unclear D gene. Here the CDR3 reads CAVGWSGNYGYTF. In DNA form, the CDR3 reads TGTGCCGTCGGGTGGAGCGGAAACTATGGCTACACCTTC.